This T cell receptor beta chain was documented in a study of T cell responses to AZD1222 COVID-19 vaccine. Study-wide findings and caveats: Among AZD1222 vaccinees, only five to seven were seropositive at baseline. Spike-specific TCR breadth rose after two AZD1222 doses, and depth rose as well.

As for this clone: Its matching antigen is unknown.

Here immunoSEQ multiplex PCR was the method, and the copy in TCRdb shows in-frame clones only, minus some. This sample has roughly 97,000 clones, with around 89% found just once. Looked up from germline, CDR1 is SEHNR and CDR2 is FQNEAQ (reference sequence). Trimming cost V 5 bases and J 4 bases, with 11 bases left between them. This CDR3 region has 13 residues. The TCR was taken from an adult in good health. The input for sequencing was peripheral blood, taken on day 0 of AZD1222 vaccination. The chain joins TRBV7-9 to TRBJ1-2, with a possible D match to TRBD1 (5 bases). The CDR3 DNA follows: TGTGCCAGCAGCCCCCCTGGGACCTATGGCTACACCTTC. This sequence encodes CASSPPGTYGYTF.